The rows below give T cell receptor beta chains drawn from one sample of a study of Ad26.COV2.S vaccination and SARS-CoV-2 variants. The assay was immunoSEQ multiplex PCR, and TCRdb's table has in-frame clones only and misses some. The sample yields about 410,000 clones, roughly 90% seen once. The sequencing used peripheral blood, collected in a trial of Ad26.COV2.S vaccine versus placebo. All receptors derive from a person between 18 and 59 years old who received the Ad26.COV2.S COVID-19 vaccine or a placebo. Each CDR3 is given with its conserved first and last residue. The order of the fields is D gene, V gene, clone size, CDR3 length, J gene, CDR3 DNA, CDR3 protein. A D gene is named only where the DNA matches it firmly. A row's size may be missing; if present it is once, few, many or a size class.

D gene: NA
V gene: TRBV5-4
clone size: NA
CDR3 length: 15
J gene: TRBJ2-7
CDR3 DNA: TGTGCCAGCAGCTTGGTCGTGGGAGGCACCTACGAGCAGTACTTC
CDR3 protein: CASSLVVGGTYEQYF

D gene: TRBD2
V gene: TRBV6-6
clone size: NA
CDR3 length: 14
J gene: TRBJ2-7
CDR3 DNA: TGTGCCAGCAGCCCGACTAGCGGGAGATGGGAGCAGTACTTC
CDR3 protein: CASSPTSGRWEQYF

D gene: TRBD2
V gene: TRBV7-9
clone size: NA
CDR3 length: 14
J gene: TRBJ2-5
CDR3 DNA: TGTGCCAGCAGCTCTCGGGGGGACGGGGAGACCCAGTACTTC
CDR3 protein: CASSSRGDGETQYF

D gene: NA
V gene: TRBV18
clone size: NA
CDR3 length: 14
J gene: TRBJ2-7
CDR3 DNA: TGTGCCAGCTCACCCGGGCGGACAGATTACGAGCAGTACTTC
CDR3 protein: CASSPGRTDYEQYF

D gene: TRBD2
V gene: TRBV14
clone size: NA
CDR3 length: 19
J gene: TRBJ2-3
CDR3 DNA: TGTGCCAGCAGCCAAGATCACTTGGTAGCGGGAGTGGGCCCAGATACGCAGTATTTT
CDR3 protein: CASSQDHLVAGVGPDTQYF

D gene: NA
V gene: TRBV7-9
clone size: NA
CDR3 length: 15
J gene: TRBJ2-2
CDR3 DNA: TGTGCCAGCAGCTTAGCCGGCGGGAACACCGGGGAGCTGTTTTTT
CDR3 protein: CASSLAGGNTGELFF

D gene: TRBD2
V gene: TRBV10-3
clone size: NA
CDR3 length: 17
J gene: TRBJ2-1
CDR3 DNA: TGTGCCATCAGTGAGTCGGCCCTAGCGGGAGGTAACAATGAGCAGTTCTTC
CDR3 protein: CAISESALAGGNNEQFF

D gene: NA
V gene: TRBV19
clone size: few
CDR3 length: 13
J gene: TRBJ1-5
CDR3 DNA: TGTGCCAGTAGTATGTCGACCGAACAGCCCCAGCATTTT
CDR3 protein: CASSMSTEQPQHF

D gene: NA
V gene: TRBV11-3
clone size: NA
CDR3 length: 13
J gene: TRBJ1-1
CDR3 DNA: TGTGCCAGCAGCTTTGGGGTGAGCACTGAAGCTTTCTTT
CDR3 protein: CASSFGVSTEAFF

D gene: NA
V gene: TRBV19
clone size: once
CDR3 length: 15
J gene: TRBJ1-5
CDR3 DNA: TGTGCCAGTAGTATACTGCCCAAAGGCAATCAGCCCCAGCATTTT
CDR3 protein: CASSILPKGNQPQHF

D gene: NA
V gene: TRBV6-6
clone size: NA
CDR3 length: 16
J gene: TRBJ2-1
CDR3 DNA: TGTGCCAGCTTTGGGGCGACAGGAAGGGGGGAGAATGAGCAGTTCTTC
CDR3 protein: CASFGATGRGENEQFF